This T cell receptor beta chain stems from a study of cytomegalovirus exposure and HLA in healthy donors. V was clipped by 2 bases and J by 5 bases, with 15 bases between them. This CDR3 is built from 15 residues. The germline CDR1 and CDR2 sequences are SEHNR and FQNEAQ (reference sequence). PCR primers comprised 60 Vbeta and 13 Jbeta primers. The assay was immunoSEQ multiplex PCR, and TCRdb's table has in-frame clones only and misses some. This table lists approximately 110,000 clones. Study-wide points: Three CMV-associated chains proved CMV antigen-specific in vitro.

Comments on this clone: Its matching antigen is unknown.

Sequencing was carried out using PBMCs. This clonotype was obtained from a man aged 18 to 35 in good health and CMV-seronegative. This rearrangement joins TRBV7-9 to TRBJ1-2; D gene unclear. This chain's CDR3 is CASSLSLESVYGYTF. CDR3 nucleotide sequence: TGTGCCAGCAGCTTATCTTTAGAGTCGGTTTATGGCTACACCTTC.